The 18 T cell receptor beta chains in this list originate from one sample, sequenced in a study of blood T cells in healthy people across ages (dated by TCRdb to about 2015). Library preparation used 5' RACE. The sample was run on an Illumina HiSeq 2500. A second about 7 to 11 cycle PCR used a sample-barcoded 5' primer and a J-beta primer mix. TCRdb applied fastp at Q25 and MiXCR to the public reads, then kept only in-frame beta chains. Here each entry gathers all rows of one CDR3 protein and keeps the most common genes and DNA. The sample table contains around 870,000 distinct CDR3 sequences; only one count was recorded for less than 35% of them. Of the sample, roughly 17% falls within the top ten clones. Sample: blood. The receptors stem from a woman over 75 in good health.

This clonotype appeared many times. For the CDR3, the DNA is TGTGCCAGCAACCACTTAGCGGGGGGAAAAGAGACCCAGTACTTC. As protein: CASNHLAGGKETQYF. This rearrangement joins TRBV6-1 to TRBJ2-5, with 10 bases aligning to TRBD2. V was clipped by 7 bases and J by 3 bases; unmatched bases: 8. The germline V gene has CDR1 MNHNS and CDR2 SASEGT. The CDR3 consists of 15 residues.

The rearrangement joins TRBV20-1 to TRBJ2-1, with no clear D. Germline assignment: CDR1 DFQATT and CDR2 SNEGSKA (reference sequence). The length of the CDR3 is 15 residues. The germline V and J ends were trimmed by 6 bases and 2 bases, with 17 bases remaining between them. The CDR3 sequence is CSAPKSHATYNEQFF. The CDR3 coding sequence is TGCAGTGCGCCCAAGAGCCATGCCACCTACAATGAGCAGTTCTTC.

The J gene is TRBJ1-1, the V gene TRBV9; D might be TRBD1 (5 bases). CDR3 length equals 15 residues. V gave up 0 bases and J gave up 1 base, with 10 bases separating them. Germline CDR1 reads SGDLS; CDR2 reads YYNGEE. CDR3 sequence reads: CASSVVSGGNTEAFF. In DNA, the CDR3 is TGTGCCAGCAGCGTAGTTTCGGGGGGGAACACTGAAGCTTTCTTT.

About this clonotype: The germline gene is not matched at one end of the junction; a read error may be the cause. V and J are TRBV28 and TRBJ1-4; 8 bases fit TRBD1. The CDR3 consists of 15 residues. CDR1 and CDR2 from the germline V gene are MDHEN and SYDVKM. Here the CDR3 DNA reads TGTGTCAGCAGTTCCGGACAGGGACTGAGTGAAAAACTGTTTTTT. This sequence encodes CVSSSGQGLSEKLFF.

The V gene is TRBV11-1, the J gene TRBJ1-1; TRBD1 might be the D (5 bases). V lost 1 base, J lost 5 bases, and 17 bases lay in between. This CDR3 contains 16 residues. Per germline, CDR1 SGHAT and CDR2 FQDESV (reference sequence). The CDR3 sequence is CASSLGQGLMRTEAFF. CDR3 in DNA: TGTGCCAGCAGCTTAGGGCAGGGCCTTATGAGGACTGAAGCTTTCTTT.

V is TRBV5-1 and J is TRBJ2-5; D is tentatively TRBD1 or TRBD2 (6 bases each). Germline lookup yields CDR1 SGHRS and CDR2 YFSETQ. The CDR3 length is 14 residues. Trimming removed 4 bases from V and 0 bases from J, with 10 bases in between. The CDR3 region has the DNA TGCGCCAGCAGCCCGGGGGCCCACCAAGAGACCCAGTACTTC. Translating gives CASSPGAHQETQYF.

This clonotype was seen once. V usage is TRBV7-2 and J usage is TRBJ1-2; D remains ambiguous. CDR3 length: 14 amino acids. V shed 5 bases and J shed 2 bases, with 12 bases lying between them. The germline CDR1 and CDR2 sequences are SGHTA and FQGNSA. The CDR3 DNA is TGTGCCAGCAGCCGCGGATCGACGAACTATGGCTACACCTTC. Its protein is CASSRGSTNYGYTF.

This clonotype was seen at least ten times. The V gene is TRBV24-1, the J gene TRBJ2-3; D could derive from TRBD1 or TRBD2 (5 bases each). V lost 3 bases, J lost 4 bases, and 16 bases lay in between. CDR1 is KGHDR and CDR2 is SFDVKD in the germline V gene. The CDR3 is made up of 16 amino acids. CDR3 sequence reads: CATSDPGRLKADTQYF. The DNA for the CDR3 is TGTGCCACCAGTGATCCGGGGCGACTAAAGGCAGATACGCAGTATTTT.

For this clonotype: Given a much more abundant clone one base away, this may be a read error. The chain has TRBV5-6 and TRBJ2-1; D might be TRBD1 (6 bases). The CDR3 is 16 amino acids. From germline, CDR1 is SGHDT and CDR2 YYEEEE. The CDR3 spells CANSFTGSRSYNEQFF. The CDR3 DNA reads as TGTGCCAACAGCTTTACAGGGAGTAGGTCCTACAATGAGCAGTTCTTC. The full variable domain, its missing parts supplied by reference TRBV5-6 and TRBJ2-1, is DAGVTQSPTHLIKTRGQQVTLRCSPKSGHDTVSWYQQALGQGPQFIFQYYEEEERQRGNFPDRFSGHQFPNYSSELNVNALLLGDSALYLCANSFTGSRSYNEQFFGPGTRLTVL.

A note on this clonotype: A much larger clone sits a single nucleotide away, making a read error possible. J is TRBJ2-5 and V is TRBV2; 11 bases agree with TRBD2. The germline V gene has CDR1 SNHLY and CDR2 FYNNEI. This CDR3 spans 16 amino acids. CDR3 protein: CASSAGTSGLKETQNF. The CDR3 nucleotides are TGTGCCAGCAGCGCCGGGACTAGCGGACTCAAAGAGACCCAGAACTTC.

The V and J genes are TRBV19 and TRBJ2-1, with D possibly matching TRBD2 (7 bases). Germline V gene sequence: CDR1 LNHDA, CDR2 SQIVND (reference sequence). The V and J ends lost 1 base and 3 bases respectively, with 10 bases between them. The CDR3 totals 15 residues. The CDR3 region is CASSIAGGIYNEQFF. CDR3 DNA sequence: TGTGCCAGTAGTATAGCGGGGGGCATCTACAATGAGCAGTTCTTC.

This clonotype has a count of ten or more. V is TRBV20-1 and J is TRBJ2-1, with TRBD2 as a possible D gene (6 bases). Trimming stripped 5 bases from V and 6 bases from J, with 17 bases between. The CDR3 is 14 amino acids. The germline CDR1 and CDR2 sequences are DFQATT and SNEGSKA (reference sequence). CDR3 nucleotide sequence: TGCAGTGCTCCCGACGTAGCGGAAGTCAATGAGCAGTTCTTC. As protein: CSAPDVAEVNEQFF.

This clonotype was observed a few times. V gene TRBV7-9 combines with J gene TRBJ1-2, with TRBD1 matching 7 bases. The ends lost 4 bases at V and 4 bases at J; junction bases unmatched: 12. Per germline, CDR1 SEHNR and CDR2 FQNEAQ (reference sequence). This CDR3 is 16 amino acids long. The chain's CDR3 is CASSSKQGMIGYGYTF. The CDR3 DNA reads TGTGCCAGCAGCTCCAAACAGGGGATGATAGGCTATGGCTACACCTTC.

This clonotype showed up many times. The V gene is TRBV12-3 or TRBV12-4, the J gene TRBJ2-5, with 7 bases identical to TRBD2. V trimming: 3 bases; J trimming: 4 bases; junction bases outside the gene matches: 11. This CDR3 is 16 amino acids long. In DNA form, the CDR3 reads TGTGCCAGCAGTTTGGGCAGCCGACTAGCCCCAGAGACCCAGTACTTC. Translation gives CASSLGSRLAPETQYF.

This clonotype has a handful of counts. The chain is built from TRBV4-2 and TRBJ1-6, with 9 bases that match TRBD1. The J segment lost 7 bases and the V segment lost 1 base, leaving 14 bases of the junction unmatched. Germline values: CDR1 LGHNA, CDR2 YNFKEQ. The CDR3 contains 19 residues. The CDR3 bases are TGTGCCAGCAGCCAAGCGGGGACAGGGAGGGATGTTGGCAATTCACCCCTCCACTTT. This translates into CASSQAGTGRDVGNSPLHF.

This clonotype was observed at least ten times. The chain is built from TRBV6-2 or TRBV6-3 and TRBJ2-1; D uncertain. The CDR3 extends over 13 amino acids. Germline assignment: CDR1 MNHEY and CDR2 SVGEGT. Trimming cost V 1 base and J 7 bases, with 8 bases left between them. The CDR3 coding sequence is TGTGCCAGCAGTTACTTGGCTCCAAATGAGCAGTTCTTC. Its protein is CASSYLAPNEQFF.

Many counts were recorded for this clonotype. CDR3 residues: CASSLMGANEKLFF. The CDR3 nucleotides are TGTGCCAGCAGCTTAATGGGGGCTAATGAAAAACTGTTTTTT. The rearrangement uses TRBV7-2 and TRBJ1-4; tentatively, D is TRBD1 (5 bases). Between the trimmed V and J ends, which lost 2 bases and 3 bases, there was a span of 7 bases. Germline loops: CDR1 SGHTA, CDR2 FQGNSA. The CDR3 is 14 residues long.

V is TRBV15 and J is TRBJ1-2, with 9 bases matching TRBD1. This CDR3 is 15 amino acids long. CDR1 and CDR2 (germline): LNHNV, YYDKDF (reference sequence). V lost 1 base and J lost 4; bases outside the gene matches: 4. This CDR3 reads CATSRGGDRVYGYTF. In DNA, the CDR3 is TGTGCCACCAGCAGAGGGGGGGACAGGGTCTATGGCTACACCTTC.